This record concerns one T cell receptor (beta chain) sequence. Use of 60 Vbeta and 13 Jbeta primers characterized the PCR. Profiled with immunoSEQ multiplex PCR; TCRdb holds only in-frame clones, not every one. This repertoire shows about 90,000 clones, roughly 70% found once; its top ten account for approximately 15%. The CDR3 extends over 14 amino acids. J was trimmed by 8 bases and V by 8 bases; bases with no gene match: 12. CDR1 ENHRY and CDR2 SYGVKD come from the germline V gene. The sample is drawn from a study of cytomegalovirus exposure and HLA in healthy donors. The V call is TRBV10-3, the J call TRBJ2-4; 7 nucleotides match TRBD1. This TCR was sampled from a woman between 18 and 29 years old in good health and CMV-seropositive. Sequencing was carried out using PBMCs. CDR3 DNA sequence: TGTGCCATCTCTTCCGGGACAGCTTCCGACATTCAGTACTTC. Residues: CAISSGTASDIQYF.